This TCR beta chain was sequenced during a study of T cell responses to AZD1222 COVID-19 vaccine. To note about this clone: Its antigen remains unknown.

Trimming shortened V by 4 bases and J by 3 bases, and 16 bases separated the two germline ends. This CDR3 region has 16 residues. Germline values: CDR1 LNHDA, CDR2 SQIVND (reference sequence). Using immunoSEQ multiplex PCR, the repertoire was profiled, and TCRdb retains in-frame clones only, with some absent. This table holds some 190,000 clones, roughly 92% found once. Study-level findings and limits: Among the donors, most were white British and more were female, and clonal diversity was possibly underestimated. Baseline antibody screening turned up just five to seven seropositive AZD1222 recipients.

The TCR originated in an adult in good health. The chain recombines TRBV19 with TRBJ1-3; the D gene is possibly TRBD1 (5 bases). The specimen comprised peripheral blood, sampled on day 0 of AZD1222 vaccination. The CDR3 DNA reads TGTGCCAGTAGTAGTCCTCATCAGGGTGTTGGAAACACCATATATTTT. Translated: CASSSPHQGVGNTIYF.